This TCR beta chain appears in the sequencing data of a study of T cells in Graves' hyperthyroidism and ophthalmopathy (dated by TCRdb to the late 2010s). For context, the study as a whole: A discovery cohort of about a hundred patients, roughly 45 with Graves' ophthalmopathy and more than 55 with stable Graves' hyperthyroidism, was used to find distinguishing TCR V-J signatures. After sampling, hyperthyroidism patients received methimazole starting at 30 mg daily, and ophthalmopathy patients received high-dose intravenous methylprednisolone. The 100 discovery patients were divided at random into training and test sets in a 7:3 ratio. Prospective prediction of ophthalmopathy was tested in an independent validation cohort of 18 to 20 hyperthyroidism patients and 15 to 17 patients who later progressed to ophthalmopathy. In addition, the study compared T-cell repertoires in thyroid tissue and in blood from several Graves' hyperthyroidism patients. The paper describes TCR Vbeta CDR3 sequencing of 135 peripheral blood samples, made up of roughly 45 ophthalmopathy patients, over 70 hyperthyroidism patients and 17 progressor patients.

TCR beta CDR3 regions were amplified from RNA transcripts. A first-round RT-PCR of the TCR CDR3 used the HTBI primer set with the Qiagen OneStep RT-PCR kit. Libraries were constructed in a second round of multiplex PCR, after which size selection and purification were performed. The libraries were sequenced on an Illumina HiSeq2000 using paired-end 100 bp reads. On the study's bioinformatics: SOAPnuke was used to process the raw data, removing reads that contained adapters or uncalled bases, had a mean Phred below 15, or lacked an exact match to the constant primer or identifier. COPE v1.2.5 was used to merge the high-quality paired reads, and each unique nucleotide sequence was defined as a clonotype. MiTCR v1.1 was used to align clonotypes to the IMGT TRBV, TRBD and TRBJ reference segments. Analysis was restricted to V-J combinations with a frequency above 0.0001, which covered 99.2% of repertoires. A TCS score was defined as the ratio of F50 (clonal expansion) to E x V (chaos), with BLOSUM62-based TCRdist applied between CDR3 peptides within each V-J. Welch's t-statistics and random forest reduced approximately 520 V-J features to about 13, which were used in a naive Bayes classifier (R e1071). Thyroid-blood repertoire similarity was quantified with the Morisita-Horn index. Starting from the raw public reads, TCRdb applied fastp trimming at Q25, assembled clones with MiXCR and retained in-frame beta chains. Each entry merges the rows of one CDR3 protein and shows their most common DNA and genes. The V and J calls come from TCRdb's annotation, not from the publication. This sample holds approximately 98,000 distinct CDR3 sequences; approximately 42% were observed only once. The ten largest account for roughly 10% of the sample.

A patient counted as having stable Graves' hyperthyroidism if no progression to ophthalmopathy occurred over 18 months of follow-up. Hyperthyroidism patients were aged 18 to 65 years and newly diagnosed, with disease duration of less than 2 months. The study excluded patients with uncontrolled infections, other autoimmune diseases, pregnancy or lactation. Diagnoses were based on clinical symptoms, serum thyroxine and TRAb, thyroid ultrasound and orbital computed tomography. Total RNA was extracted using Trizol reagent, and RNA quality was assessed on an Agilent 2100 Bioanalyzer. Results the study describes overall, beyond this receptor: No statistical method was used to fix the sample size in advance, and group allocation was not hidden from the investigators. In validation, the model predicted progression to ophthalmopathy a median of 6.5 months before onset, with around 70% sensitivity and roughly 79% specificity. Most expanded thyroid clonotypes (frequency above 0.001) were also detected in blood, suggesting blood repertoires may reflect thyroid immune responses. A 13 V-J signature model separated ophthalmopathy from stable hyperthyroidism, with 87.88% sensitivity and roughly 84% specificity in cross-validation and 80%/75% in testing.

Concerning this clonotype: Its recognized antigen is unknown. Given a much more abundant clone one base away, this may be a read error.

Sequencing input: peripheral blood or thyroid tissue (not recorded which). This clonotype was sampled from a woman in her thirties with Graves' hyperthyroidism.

The CDR3 region: CAARGHRDRKQYF. The nucleotides are TGTGCCGCTAGAGGGCACCGGGACAGGAAGCAGTATTTT. The rearrangement combines TRBV6-1 with TRBJ2-3, and 8 bases in between align with TRBD1. Based on the germline V gene, the CDR1 and CDR2 sequences are MNHNS and SASEGT. V is cut back by 11 bases and J by 11 bases, with 15 bases in the junction unmatched. Its CDR3 holds 13 amino acids, cysteine through phenylalanine. Only the CDR3 DNA is retained, 39 bases long and in frame from the first base.